The clone carrying this T cell receptor (beta chain) was seen a few times. The target antigen is unknown. This entry comes from a study of post-analysis software for immune sequencing data. Study-level points and caveats: Higher frequency in patients than in controls was seen for 5 or 6 TRBV segments, with TRBV5-6, TRBV5-1 and TRBV20-1 among them. People with multiple sclerosis had a significantly lower normalized Chao1 diversity than controls did.

Unique molecular identifiers had been added to the TCR beta cDNA libraries. Around 500,000 cDNA molecules were obtained from roughly 0.93 to 9.6 million T cells. TCRdb processed the PCR reads anew with MiXCR; each CDR3 protein has one entry. The sample holds approximately 770,000 distinct CDR3 sequences, about half seen once. The CDR3 consists of 15 residues. The V end lost 0 bases, the J end lost 6 bases, and 14 bases lay between the germline ends. V is TRBV12-3 or TRBV12-4 and J is TRBJ1-1, with TRBD1 as a possible D gene (5 bases). The sequenced sample was blood. This clonotype was obtained from a girl under 18 with multiple sclerosis. The CDR3 nucleotides are TGTGCCAGCAGTTTAGCGCGCGGGGGGATACCTGAAGCTTTCTTT. Translation gives CASSLARGGIPEAFF.